These 23 T cell receptor beta chains were sequenced from one sample in a study of T-cell reconstitution after alpha-beta-depleted transplantation in children. During its preparation, the TCRbeta library received unique molecular identifiers. MiXCR was run by TCRdb on the PCR reads, yielding one entry per CDR3 protein. This sample has about 980,000 distinct CDR3 sequences, with about 26% found just once. This material consisted of PBMCs, mostly from graft donor cells, taken 360 days after TCRalphabeta/CD19-depleted stem cell transplant. Source of these receptors: a boy under two years old who had a stem cell transplant for SCID, so the T cells may come from the graft donor.

This chain connects TRBV7-3 to TRBJ2-1; 8 bases line up with TRBD1. This CDR3 has 18 residues. Germline-derived CDR1 and CDR2 are SGHTA and FQGTGA. V lost 4 bases and J lost 0; bases outside the gene matches: 11. The CDR3 here is CASSYRWDRLYSYNEQFF. CDR3 bases: TGTGCCAGCAGCTATCGTTGGGACAGGCTTTACTCCTACAATGAGCAGTTCTTC.

V and J are TRBV7-3 and TRBJ2-7; 7 nucleotides align to TRBD1. The CDR3 length is 17 residues. CDR1 is SGHTA and CDR2 is FQGTGA in the germline V gene. The V gene end was trimmed by 5 bases and the J gene end by 2 bases; junction bases not matched to a gene: 15. The CDR3 coding sequence is TGTGCCAGCAGCCCGCGGACAGGTTTTAATCCTCCCTACGAGCAGTACTTC. It yields the protein CASSPRTGFNPPYEQYF. Looking up the rest from reference TRBV7-3 and TRBJ2-7 gives the full variable domain: GAGVSQTPSNKVTEKGKYVELRCDPISGHTALYWYRQSLGQGPEFLIYFQGTGAADDSGLPNDRFFAVRPEGSVSTLKIQRTERGDSAVYLCASSPRTGFNPPYEQYFGPGTRLTVT.

The V and J genes are TRBV20-1 and TRBJ2-7; D remains unclear. V was shortened by 3 bases and J by 2 bases, with 11 bases between the two germline ends. Germline V gives CDR1 DFQATT, CDR2 SNEGSKA (reference sequence). The length of the CDR3 is 13 residues. In DNA, the CDR3 is TGCAGTGCTAGTTACGGCAGCACCTACGAGCAGTACTTC. It yields the protein CSASYGSTYEQYF.

This clonotype was observed a handful of times. This chain uses TRBV7-9 with TRBJ2-5, with TRBD2 as a possible D gene (6 bases). The V gene lost 9 bases and the J gene lost 5 bases, with 19 bases spanning the gap. CDR3 length equals 14 residues. The germline V gene encodes CDR1 SEHNR and CDR2 FQNEAQ (reference sequence). The CDR3 DNA follows: TGTGCCAGTGCACGGGACTCCAGATGGGAGACCCAGTACTTC. Its translation: CASARDSRWETQYF.

This clonotype was counted a few times. This sequence joins TRBV6-1 and TRBJ2-5, with 8 nucleotides matching TRBD2. Unmatched junction bases numbered 9, after V lost 7 bases and J lost 2 bases. CDR1 and CDR2 (germline): MNHNS, SASEGT. CDR3 length: 15 amino acids. The CDR3 loop reads CASTDGASGQETQYF. CDR3 sequence (DNA): TGTGCCAGCACCGATGGGGCTAGCGGGCAAGAGACCCAGTACTTC.

The chain recombines TRBV30 with TRBJ2-1; D is possibly TRBD2 (6 bases). In germline, CDR1 is GTSNPN, CDR2 SVGIG (reference sequence). This CDR3 is built from 14 residues. Trimming stripped 3 bases from V and 3 bases from J, with 12 bases between. Here the CDR3 reads CAWRPGVLYNEQFF. CDR3 sequence (DNA): TGTGCCTGGAGACCGGGGGTCCTCTACAATGAGCAGTTCTTC.

A few counts support this clonotype. This chain uses TRBV7-2 with TRBJ2-5; D is ambiguous. The V gene lost 7 bases and the J gene lost 4 bases, with 10 bases spanning the gap. There are 12 residues in the CDR3. Germline CDR1 is SGHTA and CDR2 is FQGNSA. CDR3 residues: CASTFRPETQYF. CDR3 coding DNA: TGTGCCAGCACCTTCCGCCCAGAGACCCAGTACTTC. The full variable domain, completed using reference TRBV7-2 and TRBJ2-5, is GAGVSQSPSNKVTEKGKDVELRCDPISGHTALYWYRQSLGQGLEFLIYFQGNSAPDKSGLPSDRFSAERTGGSVSTLTIQRTQQEDSAVYLCASTFRPETQYFGPGTRLLVL.

This clonotype was detected ten times or more. The V call is TRBV6-1, the J call TRBJ2-2; 10 bases match TRBD2. V gave up 7 bases and J gave up 2 bases; unmatched junction bases: 7. CDR3 length: 16 amino acids. Germline V lookup: CDR1 MNHNS, CDR2 SASEGT. The DNA of the CDR3 is TGTGCCAGCAACTTAGCGGGGGGCTCCAACACCGGGGAGCTGTTTTTT. It is translated as CASNLAGGSNTGELFF.

This clonotype has a handful of counts. The chain uses TRBV6-1 and TRBJ2-1, with 14 bases lining up with TRBD2. The CDR3 spans 17 residues. Germline loops: CDR1 MNHNS, CDR2 SASEGT. The J segment lost 2 bases and the V segment lost 6 bases, leaving 6 bases of the junction unmatched. The CDR3 spells CASRRGLAGGPYNEQFF. CDR3 in DNA: TGTGCCAGCAGACGCGGACTAGCGGGGGGACCCTACAATGAGCAGTTCTTC.

The gene calls are TRBV15 and TRBJ2-5, with 8 bases matching TRBD2. With V trimmed by 0 bases and J by 4 bases, 4 bases remained unmatched. CDR3 length equals 15 residues. Germline V gene sequence: CDR1 LNHNV, CDR2 YYDKDF (reference sequence). The CDR3 loop reads CATSRDLSGGETQYF. The CDR3 DNA follows: TGTGCCACCAGCAGAGATCTGAGCGGGGGAGAGACCCAGTACTTC.

The chain recombines TRBV12-3 or TRBV12-4 with TRBJ1-1; no reliable D call. The CDR3 spans 14 residues. V gave up 6 bases and J gave up 8 bases, with 19 bases separating them. DNA for the CDR3: TGTGCCAGCAGCCCCGCGCGCATTGGGATAGAAGCTTTCTTT. It translates to CASSPARIGIEAFF.

The chain has TRBV20-1 and TRBJ2-1, with 7 nucleotides matching TRBD1. The V and J ends lost 6 bases and 5 bases, in that order; junction bases with no gene match: 7. Germline CDR1 DFQATT, CDR2 SNEGSKA (reference sequence). This CDR3 region has 13 residues. The CDR3 coding sequence is TGCAGTGCCACCGGGACAGCACACAATGAGCAGTTCTTC. It yields the protein CSATGTAHNEQFF.

This clonotype was seen at least ten times. V gene TRBV12-3 or TRBV12-4 combines with J gene TRBJ2-5; D is unresolved. This CDR3 is 13 amino acids long. Trimming left V 3 bases short and J 1 base short, with 6 bases between. CDR3 amino acids: CASSFTVQETQYF. DNA of the CDR3: TGTGCCAGCAGTTTCACGGTCCAAGAGACCCAGTACTTC.

This clonotype appeared many times. The gene calls are TRBV18 and TRBJ2-1, with 12 bases that match TRBD2. CDR1 and CDR2 (germline): KGHSH, LQKENI. This CDR3 has 18 amino acids. Germline trimming cut 2 bases from V and 7 bases from J; bases unmatched to any gene: 12. The CDR3 sequence is CASSPELAGGGSRNEQFF. For the CDR3, the DNA is TGTGCCAGCTCACCAGAACTAGCGGGGGGCGGCAGTAGGAATGAGCAGTTCTTC. Looking up the rest from reference TRBV18 and TRBJ2-1 gives the full variable domain: NAGVMQNPRHLVRRRGQEARLRCSPMKGHSHVYWYRQLPEEGLKFMVYLQKENIIDESGMPKERFSAEFPKEGPSILRIQQVVRGDSAAYFCASSPELAGGGSRNEQFFGPGTRLTVL.

Only a few counts were recorded for this clonotype. CDR3 in DNA: TGCAGTGCTAGGTCCCCCGGCAGGGCTCAAGAGACCCAGTACTTC. It translates to CSARSPGRAQETQYF. The V gene is TRBV20-1, the J gene TRBJ2-5; D might be TRBD1 (5 bases). The CDR3 runs 15 residues. Germline CDR1 and CDR2: DFQATT and SNEGSKA (reference sequence). The germline V and J ends were trimmed by 3 bases and 2 bases, with 16 bases remaining between them.

The J gene is TRBJ2-7, the V gene TRBV15, with 8 positions matching TRBD2. The germline V gene encodes CDR1 LNHNV and CDR2 YYDKDF (reference sequence). The CDR3 is made up of 16 amino acids. Trimming at V came to 0 bases and at J to 3 bases, leaving 7 bases not matched to a gene. CDR3 protein: CATSRDLPAGDYEQYF. The DNA of the CDR3 is TGTGCCACCAGCAGAGATTTGCCAGCGGGGGACTACGAGCAGTACTTC.

This clonotype is a singleton in its sample. This chain links TRBV12-3 or TRBV12-4 with TRBJ1-4, with D uncertain. Trimming stripped 4 bases from V and 4 bases from J, with 7 bases between. The CDR3 runs to 13 residues. CDR3 residues: CASSSGFNEKLFF. The CDR3 nucleotides read TGTGCCAGCAGTTCCGGGTTTAATGAAAAACTGTTTTTT.

The chain links TRBV7-8 to TRBJ2-1; D unresolved. Germline V gene data show CDR1 as SGHVS and CDR2 as FQNEAQ. The V end lost 1 base, the J end lost 4 bases, and 14 bases lay between the germline ends. The CDR3 totals 16 residues. CDR3 in DNA: TGTGCCAGCAGCTTAGAGAGCCCAGGACGTTACAATGAGCAGTTCTTC. Encoded protein: CASSLESPGRYNEQFF.

CDR3 protein: CASSLSGGGRTEAFF. In DNA, the CDR3 is TGTGCCAGCAGCCTTTCAGGGGGGGGAAGGACTGAAGCTTTCTTT. The rearrangement links TRBV14 to TRBJ1-1, with TRBD1 matching 7 bases. CDR3 size: 15 residues. With V trimmed by 4 bases and J by 5 bases, 10 bases remained unmatched. Germline V gene data show CDR1 as SGHDN and CDR2 as FVKESK.

This clonotype was detected many times. The V call is TRBV20-1, the J call TRBJ2-7; 7 bases line up with TRBD2. V was clipped by 2 bases and J by 2 bases; unmatched bases: 6. CDR1 is DFQATT and CDR2 is SNEGSKA in the germline V gene (reference sequence). The CDR3 is 14 amino acids. The CDR3 is CSARISGAPYEQYF. The CDR3 DNA reads TGCAGTGCTAGAATAAGCGGGGCGCCCTACGAGCAGTACTTC.

This sequence joins TRBV19 and TRBJ2-3; D perhaps matches TRBD1 (7 bases). Trimming took 5 bases from V and 6 from J, leaving 15 bases between them. In germline, CDR1 is LNHDA, CDR2 SQIVND (reference sequence). There are 14 residues in the CDR3. The CDR3 is CASSGLQGRDTQYF. CDR3 nucleotides: TGTGCCAGTAGTGGATTACAGGGGAGGGATACGCAGTATTTT.

The rearrangement links TRBV6-5 to TRBJ1-1, with TRBD1 as a possible D gene (6 bases). The germline V gene has CDR1 MNHEY and CDR2 SVGAGI. Trimming stripped 2 bases from V and 1 base from J, with 14 bases between. The CDR3 has 16 amino acids. DNA of the CDR3: TGTGCCAGCAGTTACACACACAGGGAATGGAACACTGAAGCTTTCTTT. It codes for CASSYTHREWNTEAFF.

This clonotype was detected only once. This chain links TRBV20-1 with TRBJ1-2, with D possibly matching TRBD1 (6 bases). The CDR3 covers 16 residues. The V gene lost 6 bases and the J gene lost 4 bases, with 24 bases spanning the gap. Germline CDR1 reads DFQATT; CDR2 reads SNEGSKA (reference sequence). The CDR3 DNA reads as TGCAGTGCCCCCGGTGGGGGGCGAGGCACTGGCTATGGCTACACCTTC. Translated: CSAPGGGRGTGYGYTF.